The rows below give T cell receptor beta chains drawn from one sample of a study of blood T cell repertoires in COVID-19. Generated by immunoSEQ multiplex PCR, the TCRdb table keeps only in-frame clones and is missing some. The sample yields about 64,000 clones, around 73% seen once. Input material: peripheral blood. The receptors shown here come from a man aged 80 or over with acute or convalescent COVID-19. Each CDR3 is given with its conserved first and last residue. D genes are given only for firm matches. The listing skips clone size in some rows; elsewhere it reads once, few, many or a size class.

d_call: TRBD1
v_call: TRBV14
j_call: TRBJ2-3
clone_size: NA
cdr3_nt: TGTGCCAGCAGCCAAGCGCAAACAGGGGGTTTGGTTAGTACAGATACGCAGTATTTT
cdr3_aa: CASSQAQTGGLVSTDTQYF

d_call: NA
v_call: TRBV7-2
j_call: TRBJ1-1
clone_size: NA
cdr3_nt: TGTGCCAGCAGCTTAGATGCCTCCCCCGCGACTGAAGCTTTCTTT
cdr3_aa: CASSLDASPATEAFF

d_call: NA
v_call: TRBV7-3
j_call: TRBJ1-6
clone_size: few
cdr3_nt: TGTGCCAGCAGCCTCCGTCCGGGTACCCTCCACTTT
cdr3_aa: CASSLRPGTLHF

d_call: NA
v_call: TRBV11-2
j_call: TRBJ2-7
clone_size: NA
cdr3_nt: TGTGCCAGCAGCTTAGACAGCCAGGCCACGTTGCAGTACTTC
cdr3_aa: CASSLDSQATLQYF

d_call: NA
v_call: TRBV5-5
j_call: TRBJ2-7
clone_size: NA
cdr3_nt: TGTGCCAGCAGCTTGGGGCAGTCCTACGAGCAGTACTTC
cdr3_aa: CASSLGQSYEQYF

d_call: NA
v_call: TRBV2
j_call: TRBJ2-3
clone_size: NA
cdr3_nt: TGTGCCAGCATTGGGAGGAGCGGGAGCACAGATACGCAGTATTTT
cdr3_aa: CASIGRSGSTDTQYF

d_call: NA
v_call: TRBV5-1
j_call: TRBJ2-6
clone_size: NA
cdr3_nt: TGCGCCAGCAGCTTTGCCGGGTCGAGTTCTGGGGCCAACGTCCTGACTTTC
cdr3_aa: CASSFAGSSSGANVLTF

d_call: TRBD2
v_call: TRBV10-2
j_call: TRBJ2-1
clone_size: NA
cdr3_nt: TGCGCCAGCAGTGAGTTGGGACTAGCGGGAAGGGGCCTTGAGCAGTTCTTC
cdr3_aa: CASSELGLAGRGLEQFF

d_call: NA
v_call: TRBV2
j_call: TRBJ1-5
clone_size: once
cdr3_nt: TGTGCCAGCAGTGAGGCAGGGATCGGCAATCAGCCCCAGCATTTT
cdr3_aa: CASSEAGIGNQPQHF

d_call: TRBD2
v_call: TRBV2
j_call: TRBJ2-1
clone_size: NA
cdr3_nt: TGTGCCACCGCACGGGTAGCGGGGGGCTCCTACAATGAGCAGTTCTTC
cdr3_aa: CATARVAGGSYNEQFF

d_call: TRBD1
v_call: TRBV5-1
j_call: TRBJ2-7
clone_size: NA
cdr3_nt: TGCGCCAGCAGCTCGGGACAGGGGGCTACCTACGAGCAGTACTTC
cdr3_aa: CASSSGQGATYEQYF

d_call: TRBD1
v_call: TRBV12-3/TRBV12-4
j_call: TRBJ1-2
clone_size: NA
cdr3_nt: TGTGCCAGCAGAGGGACAGCCTACTATGGCTACACCTTC
cdr3_aa: CASRGTAYYGYTF

d_call: NA
v_call: TRBV15
j_call: TRBJ2-7
clone_size: NA
cdr3_nt: TGTGCCACCAGCAGAGATCCCCTAGCGCTACCGTGGGAGCAGTACTTC
cdr3_aa: CATSRDPLALPWEQYF

d_call: NA
v_call: TRBV2
j_call: TRBJ2-1
clone_size: NA
cdr3_nt: TGTGCCAGCGGAGAAGACGGGTTCAATGAGCAGTTCTTC
cdr3_aa: CASGEDGFNEQFF

d_call: TRBD1
v_call: TRBV5-4
j_call: TRBJ1-2
clone_size: once
cdr3_nt: TGTGCCAGCAGCTTGGCAGGGACAGGGGAAGCCTATGGCTACACCTTC
cdr3_aa: CASSLAGTGEAYGYTF